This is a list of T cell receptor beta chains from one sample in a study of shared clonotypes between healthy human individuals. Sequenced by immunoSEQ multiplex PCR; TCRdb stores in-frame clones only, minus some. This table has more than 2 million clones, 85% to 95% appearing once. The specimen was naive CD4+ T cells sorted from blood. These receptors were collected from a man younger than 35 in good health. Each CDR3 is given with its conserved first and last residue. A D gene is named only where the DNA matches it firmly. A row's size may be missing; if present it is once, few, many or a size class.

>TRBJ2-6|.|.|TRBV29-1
CSVGPDLQGQRANVLTF
TGCAGCGTTGGACCGGATCTCCAGGGACAAAGGGCCAACGTCCTGACTTTC
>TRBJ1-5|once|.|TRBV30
CAWSWGEDQPQHF
TGTGCCTGGAGTTGGGGAGAAGATCAGCCCCAGCATTTT
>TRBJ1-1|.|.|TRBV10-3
CAITDGDGTEAFF
TGTGCCATCACTGATGGCGACGGCACTGAAGCTTTCTTT
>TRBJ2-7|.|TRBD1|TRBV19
CASSIDTAGTGLYEQYF
TGTGCCAGTAGTATAGACACGGCCGGGACAGGGCTCTACGAGCAGTACTTC
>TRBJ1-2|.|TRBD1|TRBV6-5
CASSYQGGGNGGYTF
TGTGCCAGCAGTTACCAGGGAGGGGGCAATGGTGGCTACACCTTC
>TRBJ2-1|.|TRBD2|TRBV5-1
CASSSELTSGRKFF
TGCGCCAGCAGCTCAGAATTAACTAGCGGTCGAAAGTTCTTC
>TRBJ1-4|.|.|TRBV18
CASSPDLPTTNEKLFF
TGTGCCAGCTCACCCGATCTCCCCACAACTAATGAAAAACTGTTTTTT
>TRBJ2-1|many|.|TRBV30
CACRLPSSYNEQFF
TGTGCCTGCCGACTCCCGAGCTCCTACAATGAGCAGTTCTTC
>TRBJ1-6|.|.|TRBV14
CASSQGARRSLHF
TGTGCCAGCAGCCAAGGTGCCCGCCGGTCCCTCCACTTT
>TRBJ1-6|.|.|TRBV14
CASSLGGSSYNSPLHF
TGTGCCAGCAGCCTGGGCGGGAGCTCCTATAATTCACCCCTCCACTTT
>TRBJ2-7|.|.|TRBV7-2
CASSSYSYEQYF
TGTGCCAGCAGTTCCTACTCCTACGAGCAGTACTTC
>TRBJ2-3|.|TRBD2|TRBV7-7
CASSGGSTDTQYF
TGTGCTAGCAGCGGGGGGAGCACAGATACGCAGTATTTT
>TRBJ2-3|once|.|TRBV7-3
CASSPSLLGKDTQYF
TGTGCCAGCAGCCCGAGCCTTCTAGGGAAAGATACGCAGTATTTT
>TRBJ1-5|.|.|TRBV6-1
CASSEQEYSNQPQHF
TGTGCCAGCAGTGAACAGGAATATAGCAATCAGCCCCAGCATTTT
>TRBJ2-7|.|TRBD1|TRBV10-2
CASRTGTGAYEQYF
TGCGCCAGCAGGACCGGGACAGGGGCCTACGAGCAGTACTTC
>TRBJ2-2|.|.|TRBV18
CASSPPIGTNTGELFF
TGTGCCAGCTCACCACCGATCGGAACGAACACCGGGGAGCTGTTTTTT
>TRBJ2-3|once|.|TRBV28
CATGTYTSDTQYF
TGTGCCACCGGTACCTATACTTCAGATACGCAGTATTTT
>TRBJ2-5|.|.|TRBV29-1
CSVGYVVQETQYF
TGCAGCGTTGGTTACGTGGTACAAGAGACCCAGTACTTC
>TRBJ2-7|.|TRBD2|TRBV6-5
CASTRTSGSSYEQYF
TGTGCCAGCACGAGGACTAGCGGTAGCTCCTACGAGCAGTACTTC
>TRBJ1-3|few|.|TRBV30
CAWSVTENTIYF
TGTGCCTGGAGTGTAACAGAAAACACCATATATTTT
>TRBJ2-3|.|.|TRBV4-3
CASSQGGGRATDTQYF
TGCGCCAGCAGCCAGGGCGGCGGACGGGCCACAGATACGCAGTATTTT
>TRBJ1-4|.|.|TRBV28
CASSLARGGKLFF
TGTGCCAGCAGTTTGGCGAGGGGTGGAAAACTGTTTTTT
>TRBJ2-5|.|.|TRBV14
CASSQVLTQETQYF
TGTGCCAGCAGCCAAGTCCTTACTCAAGAGACCCAGTACTTC
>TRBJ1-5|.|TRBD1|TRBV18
CASSPRQGEWGGSNQPQHF
TGTGCCAGCTCGCCGCGACAGGGAGAGTGGGGTGGCAGCAATCAGCCCCAGCATTTT
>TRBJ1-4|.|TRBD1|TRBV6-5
CASSYSMGQGSEKLFF
TGTGCCAGCAGTTACTCAATGGGACAGGGATCTGAAAAACTGTTTTTT
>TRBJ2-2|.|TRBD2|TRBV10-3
CAISAGSGATGELFF
TGTGCCATCAGTGCGGGTAGCGGGGCCACCGGGGAGCTGTTTTTT
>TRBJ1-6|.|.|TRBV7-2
CASSLNGHSYNSPLHF
TGTGCCAGCAGCTTAAATGGACACTCCTATAATTCACCCCTCCACTTT
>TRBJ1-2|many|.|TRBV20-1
CSATGDGYTF
TGCAGTGCTACTGGGGACGGCTACACCTTC
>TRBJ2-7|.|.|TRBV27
CASRRAGTRRSYEQYF
TGTGCCAGCAGACGGGCCGGGACACGGAGAAGTTACGAGCAGTACTTC
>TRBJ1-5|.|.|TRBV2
CASSGIGGRQPQHF
TGTGCCAGCAGTGGAATAGGGGGTAGGCAGCCCCAGCATTTT
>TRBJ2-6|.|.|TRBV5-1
CASSLPGAISSGANVLTF
TGCGCCAGCAGCTTGCCAGGTGCAATCTCCTCTGGGGCCAACGTCCTGACTTTC
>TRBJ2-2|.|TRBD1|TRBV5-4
CASSLTGTGVNAGELFF
TGTGCCAGCAGCTTAACCGGGACAGGGGTGAATGCCGGGGAGCTGTTTTTT
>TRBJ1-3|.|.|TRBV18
CASSWVAAGDTIYF
TGTGCCAGCTCTTGGGTGGCCGCCGGGGATACCATATATTTT
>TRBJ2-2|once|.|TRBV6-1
CASFGGGTGELFF
TGTGCCAGTTTCGGCGGAGGCACCGGGGAGCTGTTTTTT
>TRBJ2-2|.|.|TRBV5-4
CASSSGDFYTGELFF
TGTGCCAGCAGCTCGGGGGACTTCTACACCGGGGAGCTGTTTTTT
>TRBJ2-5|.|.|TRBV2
CASSERVQETQYF
TGTGCCAGCAGTGAACGAGTACAAGAGACCCAGTACTTC
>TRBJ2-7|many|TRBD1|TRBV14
CASSQRRTGGPYEQYF
TGTGCCAGCAGCCAAAGGAGGACAGGGGGCCCCTACGAGCAGTACTTC
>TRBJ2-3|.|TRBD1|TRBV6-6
CASSTPRGSTDTQYF
TGTGCCAGCAGTACCCCCAGGGGGAGCACAGATACGCAGTATTTT
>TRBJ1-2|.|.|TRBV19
CASRTRGADGYGYTF
TGTGCCAGTAGAACCCGCGGGGCCGATGGCTATGGCTACACCTTC
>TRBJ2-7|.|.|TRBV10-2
CASGGSYEQYF
TGCGCCAGCGGGGGCTCCTACGAGCAGTACTTC
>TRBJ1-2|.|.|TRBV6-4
CASSDSTGSSNYGYTF
TGTGCCAGCAGTGACTCGACGGGCAGTTCTAACTATGGCTACACCTTC
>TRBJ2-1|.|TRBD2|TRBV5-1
CASSSSGGAENNEQFF
TGCGCCAGCAGCTCTAGCGGGGGGGCCGAGAACAATGAGCAGTTCTTC
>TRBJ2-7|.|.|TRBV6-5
CASSPRSARDEQYF
TGTGCCAGCAGTCCCCGGTCCGCTCGCGACGAGCAGTACTTC
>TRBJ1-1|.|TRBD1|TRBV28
CASSSRIQGMNTEAFF
TGTGCCAGCAGTTCCAGAATACAGGGGATGAACACTGAAGCTTTCTTT
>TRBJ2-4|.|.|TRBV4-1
CASSQLRLGNIQYF
TGCGCCAGCAGCCAATTAAGACTGGGGAACATTCAGTACTTC
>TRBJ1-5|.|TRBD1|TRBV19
CASRPTDRDAQPQHF
TGTGCCAGTAGGCCAACGGACAGGGACGCTCAGCCCCAGCATTTT
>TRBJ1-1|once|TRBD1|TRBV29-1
CSVENPGTAGTEAFF
TGCAGCGTTGAGAACCCCGGGACAGCGGGGACTGAAGCTTTCTTT
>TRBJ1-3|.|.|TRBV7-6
CASSLAADGNTIYF
TGTGCCAGCAGCTTAGCCGCGGATGGAAACACCATATATTTT
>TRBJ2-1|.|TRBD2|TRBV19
CASSLNSGSSYNEQFF
TGTGCCAGTAGCCTAAATAGCGGGAGCTCCTACAATGAGCAGTTCTTC
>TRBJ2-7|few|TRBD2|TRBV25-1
CASSAGTSGGIYEQYF
TGTGCCAGCAGTGCCGGGACTAGCGGGGGGATCTACGAGCAGTACTTC
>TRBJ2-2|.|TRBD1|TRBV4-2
CASSRILGQTGSTGELFF
TGTGCCAGCAGCCGAATCTTGGGACAGACCGGGTCCACCGGGGAGCTGTTTTTT
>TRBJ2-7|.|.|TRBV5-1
CASSFHGEYEQYF
TGCGCCAGCAGCTTTCACGGGGAATACGAGCAGTACTTC
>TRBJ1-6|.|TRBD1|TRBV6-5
CASSGTANNSPLHF
TGTGCCAGCAGTGGGACAGCTAATAATTCACCCCTCCACTTT
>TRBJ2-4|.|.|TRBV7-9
CASSKPSGRTNIQYF
TGTGCCAGCAGCAAGCCCTCCGGACGGACGAACATTCAGTACTTC
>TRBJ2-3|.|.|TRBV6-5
CASSRQGLSTDTQYF
TGTGCCAGCAGCCGTCAGGGACTTAGCACAGATACGCAGTATTTT
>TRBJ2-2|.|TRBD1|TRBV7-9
CASSRRTGGSTGELFF
TGTGCCAGCAGCCGCCGGACAGGGGGCTCCACCGGGGAGCTGTTTTTT
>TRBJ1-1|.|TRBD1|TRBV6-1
CASSEADRGTEAFF
TGTGCCAGCAGTGAAGCGGACAGGGGCACTGAAGCTTTCTTT